This T cell receptor beta chain was sequenced during a study of cytomegalovirus exposure and HLA in healthy donors. Study observations and caveats: A prior analysis recorded that most TCR beta V segments were productive about 90% or about 30% of the time. Accurate prediction of most subjects' HLA-A and HLA-B alleles from TCR beta sequences was reported.

While unrecorded immune exposures were likely, the donors were nominally healthy when sampled. A note on this clone: What it recognizes is unknown.

Primers for the PCR totalled 60 Vbeta and 13 Jbeta. Profiled with immunoSEQ multiplex PCR; TCRdb holds only in-frame clones, not every one. The specimen's table records around 130,000 clones. V was cut by 1 base and J by 6 bases, with 16 bases left in between. CDR1 and CDR2 from the germline V gene are MNHNS and SASEGT. This CDR3 is 15 amino acids long. This TCR was recovered from a woman aged 60-75 years in good health and CMV-seronegative. The sequenced material came from PBMCs. The chain employs TRBV6-1 and TRBJ2-7; D is uncertain. DNA of the CDR3: TGTGCCAGCAGTGAAGGGCTAAGGCGGTTCTCCGAGCAGTACTTC. Translation: CASSEGLRRFSEQYF.